This T cell receptor (beta chain) appears in the sequencing data of a study of cytomegalovirus exposure and HLA in healthy donors. Germline assignment: CDR1 SQVTM and CDR2 ANQGSEA. Trimming removed 3 bases from V and 0 bases from J, with 18 bases in between. CDR3 length: 18 residues. Note on this clone: Its antigen is still unknown.

Primers included in the PCR were 60 Vbeta and 13 Jbeta primers. Some clones are missing from TCRdb's copy, which holds only in-frame ones; the method was immunoSEQ multiplex PCR. Among approximately 260,000 clones listed, around 90% were seen once. Study results and limitations: Under in vitro conditions, a few CMV-associated chains were confirmed as specific for CMV antigens.

The sequencing sample was made of PBMCs. This chain uses TRBV29-1 with TRBJ2-6, with D possibly TRBD2 on 5 matching bases. This clonotype was obtained from a girl between 2 and 10 years old in good health and CMV-seronegative. CDR3 protein: CSVDERARDGSGANVLTF. In nucleotides, the CDR3 is TGCAGCGTTGACGAGAGGGCACGAGACGGCTCTGGGGCCAACGTCCTGACTTTC.